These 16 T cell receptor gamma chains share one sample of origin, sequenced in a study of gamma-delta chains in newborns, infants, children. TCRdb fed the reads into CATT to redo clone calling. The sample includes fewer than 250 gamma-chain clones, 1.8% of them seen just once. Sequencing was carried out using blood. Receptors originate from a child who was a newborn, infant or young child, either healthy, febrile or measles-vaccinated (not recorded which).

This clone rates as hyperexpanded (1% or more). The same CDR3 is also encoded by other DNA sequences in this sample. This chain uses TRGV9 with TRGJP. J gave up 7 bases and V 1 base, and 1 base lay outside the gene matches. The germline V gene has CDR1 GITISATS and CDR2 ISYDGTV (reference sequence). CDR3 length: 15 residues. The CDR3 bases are TGTGCCTTGTGGGAGGTTGAGTTGGGCAAAAAAATCAAGGTATTT. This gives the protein CALWEVELGKKIKVF.

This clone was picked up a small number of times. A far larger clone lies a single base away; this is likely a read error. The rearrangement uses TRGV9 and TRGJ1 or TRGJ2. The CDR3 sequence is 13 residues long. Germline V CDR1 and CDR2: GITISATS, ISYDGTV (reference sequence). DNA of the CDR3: TGTGCCTTGCGGGAGCTTGGCTATTATAAGAAACTCTTT. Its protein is CALRELGYYKKLF.

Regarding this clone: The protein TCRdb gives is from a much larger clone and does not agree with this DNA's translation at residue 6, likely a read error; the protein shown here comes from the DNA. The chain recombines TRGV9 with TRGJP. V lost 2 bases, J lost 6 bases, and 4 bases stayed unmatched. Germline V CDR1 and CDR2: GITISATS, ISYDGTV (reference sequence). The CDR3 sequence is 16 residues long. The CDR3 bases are TGTGCCTTGTGGGAGGCGAGAGAGTTGGGCAAAAAAATCAAGGTATTT. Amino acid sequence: CALWEARELGKKIKVF.

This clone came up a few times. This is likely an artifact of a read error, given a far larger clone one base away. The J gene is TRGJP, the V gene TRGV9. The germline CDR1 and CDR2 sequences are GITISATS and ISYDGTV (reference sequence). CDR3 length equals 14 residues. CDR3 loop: CALWEESGKKIKVF. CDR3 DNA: TGTGCCTTGTGGGAGGAGTCGGGCAAAAAAATCAAGGTATTT.

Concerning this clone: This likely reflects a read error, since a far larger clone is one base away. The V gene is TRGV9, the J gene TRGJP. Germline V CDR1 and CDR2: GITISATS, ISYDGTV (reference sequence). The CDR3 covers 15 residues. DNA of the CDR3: TGTGCCTTGTGGGAGCAAGAGTTGGGCAAAAAAATCAGGGTATTT. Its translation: CALWEQELGKKIRVF.

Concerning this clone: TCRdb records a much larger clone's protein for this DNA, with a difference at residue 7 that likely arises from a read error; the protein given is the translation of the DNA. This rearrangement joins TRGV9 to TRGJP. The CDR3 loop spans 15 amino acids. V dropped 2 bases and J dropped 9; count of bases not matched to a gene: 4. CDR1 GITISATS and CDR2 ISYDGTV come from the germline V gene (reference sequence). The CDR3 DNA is TGTGCCTTGTGGGAGGGGGGGTTGGGCAAAAAAATCAAGGTATTT. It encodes CALWEGGLGKKIKVF.

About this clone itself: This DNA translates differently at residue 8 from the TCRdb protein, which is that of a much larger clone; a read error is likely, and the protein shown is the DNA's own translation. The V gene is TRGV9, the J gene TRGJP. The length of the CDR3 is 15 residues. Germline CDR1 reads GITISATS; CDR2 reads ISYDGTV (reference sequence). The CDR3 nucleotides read TGTGCCTTGTGGGAGGTTGAGTCGGGCAAAAAAATCAAGGTATTT. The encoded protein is CALWEVESGKKIKVF.

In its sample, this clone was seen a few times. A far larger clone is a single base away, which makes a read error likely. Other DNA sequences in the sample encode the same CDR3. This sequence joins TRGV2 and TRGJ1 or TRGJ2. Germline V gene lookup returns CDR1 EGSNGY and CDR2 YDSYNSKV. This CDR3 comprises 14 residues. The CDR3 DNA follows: TGTGCCACCTGGGACGGGCCGTCGTATTATAAGAAGCTCTTT. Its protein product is CATWDGPSYYKKLF.

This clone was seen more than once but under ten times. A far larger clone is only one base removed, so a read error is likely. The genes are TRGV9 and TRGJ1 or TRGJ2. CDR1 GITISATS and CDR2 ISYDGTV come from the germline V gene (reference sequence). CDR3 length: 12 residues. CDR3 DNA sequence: TGTGCCTCGTGGGAGAATTATTATAAGAAACTCTTT. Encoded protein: CASWENYYKKLF.

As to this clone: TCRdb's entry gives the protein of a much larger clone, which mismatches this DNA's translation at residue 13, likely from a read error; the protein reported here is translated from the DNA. The CDR3 DNA reads TGTGCCTTGTGGGAGGTACGAGAGTTGGGCAAAAAAGTCAAGGTATTT. Translation: CALWEVRELGKKVKVF. The chain links TRGV9 to TRGJP. The V gene's germline CDR1 is GITISATS and CDR2 ISYDGTV (reference sequence). The CDR3 covers 16 residues.

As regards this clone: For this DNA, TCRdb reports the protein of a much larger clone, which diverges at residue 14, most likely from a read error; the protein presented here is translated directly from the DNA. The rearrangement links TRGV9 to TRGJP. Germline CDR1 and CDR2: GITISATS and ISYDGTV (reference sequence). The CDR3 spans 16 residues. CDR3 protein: CALWDHQELGKKIEVF. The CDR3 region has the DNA TGTGCCTTGTGGGACCATCAAGAGTTGGGCAAAAAAATCGAGGTATTT.

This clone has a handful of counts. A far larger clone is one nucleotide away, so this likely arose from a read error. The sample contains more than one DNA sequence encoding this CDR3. Here the CDR3 DNA reads TGCGCCTTGTGGGAGGATAAAAAGAAACTCTTT. It encodes CALWEDKKKLF. The chain couples TRGV9 to TRGJ1 or TRGJ2. The germline V gene encodes CDR1 GITISATS and CDR2 ISYDGTV (reference sequence). The CDR3 has 11 residues.

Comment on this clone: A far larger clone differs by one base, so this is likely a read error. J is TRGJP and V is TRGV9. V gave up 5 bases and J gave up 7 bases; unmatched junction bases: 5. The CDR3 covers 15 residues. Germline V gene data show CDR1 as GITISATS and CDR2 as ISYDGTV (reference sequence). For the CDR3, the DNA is TGTGCCTTGTGGGGGGTTGAGTTGGGCAAAAAAATCAAGGTATTT. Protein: CALWGVELGKKIKVF.

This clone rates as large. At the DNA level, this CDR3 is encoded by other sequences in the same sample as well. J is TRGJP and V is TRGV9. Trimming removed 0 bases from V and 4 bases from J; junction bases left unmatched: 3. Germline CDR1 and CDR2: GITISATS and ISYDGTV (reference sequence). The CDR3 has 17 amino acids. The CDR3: CALWEVRQELGKKIKVF. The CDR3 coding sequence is TGTGCCTTGTGGGAGGTGCGCCAAGAGTTGGGCAAAAAAATCAAGGTATTT.

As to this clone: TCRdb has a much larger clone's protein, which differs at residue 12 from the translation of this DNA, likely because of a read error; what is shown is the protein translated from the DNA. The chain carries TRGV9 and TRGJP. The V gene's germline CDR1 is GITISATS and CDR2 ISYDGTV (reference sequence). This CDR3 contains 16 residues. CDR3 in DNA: TGTGCCTTGTGGGAGGTGAGAGAGTTGGGCAAAGAAATCAAGGTATTT. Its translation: CALWEVRELGKEIKVF.

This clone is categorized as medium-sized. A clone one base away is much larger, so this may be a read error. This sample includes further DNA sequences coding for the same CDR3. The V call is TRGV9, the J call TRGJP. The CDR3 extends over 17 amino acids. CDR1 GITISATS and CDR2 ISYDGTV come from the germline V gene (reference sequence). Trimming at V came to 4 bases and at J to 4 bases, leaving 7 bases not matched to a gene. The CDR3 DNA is TGTGCCTTGTGGGAAGGCATACAAGAGTTGGGCAAAAAAATCAAGGTATTT. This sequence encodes CALWEGIQELGKKIKVF.